This TCR beta chain was retrieved from a study of blood T cell repertoires in COVID-19. Overall study: Spain, Italy and the United States supplied samples that represented acute and convalescent COVID-19. Sources were T cells, B-cell-depleted T cells, or PBMCs; the material itself was cDNA or gDNA.

Authors' methods: Quantification of nucleated cells was approximated via reference gene primer amplification. TCRdb's table, derived via immunoSEQ multiplex PCR, lists solely in-frame clones and lacks some. V and J calls and clone size follow that table, whereas D and trimming were derived from the DNA. Of approximately 250,000 clones in the sample, 75% to 90% were seen once. The CDR3 runs 13 residues. The germline CDR1 and CDR2 sequences are WNHNN and SYGVQD (reference sequence). Trimming shortened V by 4 bases and J by 4 bases, and 10 bases separated the two germline ends. This TCR was sampled from a human donor in a cohort sampled during active COVID-19. Sequenced input: peripheral blood. The V gene is TRBV10-1, the J gene TRBJ1-1; maybe TRBD1 (5 bases). The CDR3: CASSGQLGTEAFF. The CDR3 DNA reads as TGCGCCAGCAGTGGACAGCTGGGCACTGAAGCTTTCTTT.